The clone carrying this T cell receptor (beta chain) has more than one count but fewer than ten. PCR was run on genomic DNA. A primer set of 30 forward and 13 reverse primers amplified the CDR3. TCRdb ran MiXCR on the multiplex PCR reads and lists one entry per CDR3 protein. Of 250,000 to 300,000 distinct CDR3 sequences in the sample, roughly 50% are singletons; the top ten hold 12% to 15%. The sample originates from a study of type 1 and type 2 diabetes patients. The wider study: Samples came from type 1 diabetic, type 2 diabetic or nondiabetic people, recruited in China.

V lost 5 bases and J 3 bases, leaving 6 bases between the germline ends. This CDR3 is 12 amino acids long. This chain connects TRBV12-3 or TRBV12-4 to TRBJ2-3; D is undetermined. This TCR was sampled from a man aged 18 to 29 with type 2 diabetes. Sequenced: peripheral blood mononuclear cells (PBMCs). CDR3: CASSPDTDTQYF. The CDR3 DNA follows: TGTGCCAGCAGTCCGGATACAGATACGCAGTATTTT.